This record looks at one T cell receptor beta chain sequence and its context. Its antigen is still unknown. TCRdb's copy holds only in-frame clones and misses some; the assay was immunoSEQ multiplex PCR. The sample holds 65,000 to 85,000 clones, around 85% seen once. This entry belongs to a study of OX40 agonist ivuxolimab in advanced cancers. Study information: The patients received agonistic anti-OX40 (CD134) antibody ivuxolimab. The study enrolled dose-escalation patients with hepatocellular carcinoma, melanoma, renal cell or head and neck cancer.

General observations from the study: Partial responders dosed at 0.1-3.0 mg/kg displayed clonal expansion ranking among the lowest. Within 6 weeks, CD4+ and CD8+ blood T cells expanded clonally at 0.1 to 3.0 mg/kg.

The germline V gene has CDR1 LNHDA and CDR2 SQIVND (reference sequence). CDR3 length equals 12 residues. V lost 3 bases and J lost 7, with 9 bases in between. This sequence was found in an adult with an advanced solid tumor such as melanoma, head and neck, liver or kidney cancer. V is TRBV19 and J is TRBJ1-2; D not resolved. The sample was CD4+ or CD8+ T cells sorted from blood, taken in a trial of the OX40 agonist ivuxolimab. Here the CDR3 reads CASSIGTFGYTF. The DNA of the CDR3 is TGTGCCAGTAGTATCGGAACATTTGGCTACACCTTC.